The rows below give T cell receptor beta chains drawn from one sample of a study of blood T cell repertoires in COVID-19. The table came from immunoSEQ multiplex PCR; TCRdb's copy has only in-frame clones and leaves some out. The table has about 140,000 clones, roughly 80% seen once. The sample was peripheral blood. These receptors all come from a woman older than 75 in a cohort sampled during active or convalescent COVID-19. CDR3s include the opening cysteine and the closing phenylalanine or tryptophan. Each record gives: clone size, D gene, V gene, J gene, CDR3 DNA, CDR3 protein. D genes are given only for firm matches. Only some rows state a clone size, as once, few, many or a class for expanded clones.

once	TRBD2	TRBV6-5	TRBJ2-5	TGTGCCAGCAGTTATCACCATAGCGGGGTCCAAGAGACCCAGTACTTC	CASSYHHSGVQETQYF
NA	NA	TRBV29-1	TRBJ1-2	TGCAGCGTTCCCGGGGGCTATGGCTACACCTTC	CSVPGGYGYTF
NA	TRBD2	TRBV7-2	TRBJ2-5	TGTGCCAGCAGCGGAGATAGCGGGGGGGGACAAGAGACCCAGTACTTC	CASSGDSGGGQETQYF
NA	NA	TRBV6-2/TRBV6-3	TRBJ1-2	TGTGCCAGCAGTCCACAGGGAGTTAACTATGGCTACACCTTC	CASSPQGVNYGYTF
NA	TRBD2	TRBV15	TRBJ2-4	TGTGCCACCAGCCGCGGGACTAGCGAAGCCAAAAACATTCAGTACTTC	CATSRGTSEAKNIQYF
NA	NA	TRBV5-1	TRBJ2-2	TGCGCCAGCAGTGGAACTAGCTCCGGGGAGCTGTTTTTT	CASSGTSSGELFF
NA	NA	TRBV6-2/TRBV6-3	TRBJ1-2	TGTGCCAGCAGTTACTCACAGGTGATCTATGGCTACACCTTC	CASSYSQVIYGYTF
few	TRBD2	TRBV14	TRBJ2-1	TGTGCCAGCAGCTGGCTAGCGGGGGCCCCCGGGTACAATGAGCAGTTCTTC	CASSWLAGAPGYNEQFF
few	TRBD1	TRBV5-4	TRBJ1-2	TGTGCCAGCAGCGGTGACAGGGGTGTTTACGGCTACACCTTC	CASSGDRGVYGYTF
NA	NA	TRBV30	TRBJ1-1	TGTGCCTGGCGATGGGCTGGGAACACTGAAGCTTTCTTT	CAWRWAGNTEAFF
NA	NA	TRBV19	TRBJ1-4	TGTGCCAGTAGTGATAGGGGCAGAAATGAAAAACTGTTTTTT	CASSDRGRNEKLFF
NA	NA	TRBV25-1	TRBJ1-4	TGTGCCAGCAGTGACGGGAGGGGAGGACTGTTTTTT	CASSDGRGGLFF
NA	NA	TRBV7-9	TRBJ2-7	TGTGCCAGCAGCCCGACGACGAGAGGCGAGCAGTACTTC	CASSPTTRGEQYF
NA	TRBD1	TRBV7-9	TRBJ1-2	TGTGCCAGCAGCTTAGCTTTGGGACAGCCGTCCTATGGCTACACCTTC	CASSLALGQPSYGYTF
NA	NA	TRBV18	TRBJ1-2	TGTGCCAGCTCACCGTTTCCGGTTAGGTCTAGTGGCTACACCTTC	CASSPFPVRSSGYTF
NA	TRBD1	TRBV19	TRBJ1-4	TGTGCCAGTAGCTTTACAGGGGGCGGAGGTGAAAAACTGTTTTTT	CASSFTGGGGEKLFF
NA	TRBD2	TRBV10-2	TRBJ2-1	TGCGCCAGCAGGATTAGCGGGGGGGCCAAGGGTGAGCAGTTCTTC	CASRISGGAKGEQFF
NA	NA	TRBV6-5	TRBJ1-2	TGTGCCAGCAGTTACCAGGCAGGGGATGGCTACACCTTC	CASSYQAGDGYTF
NA	TRBD2	TRBV24-1	TRBJ2-2	TGTGCCACCAGTGATTTTGTTCAACGCGGGGGGGCCCCGAACACCGGGGAGCTGTTTTTT	CATSDFVQRGGAPNTGELFF
NA	TRBD2	TRBV5-1	TRBJ2-1	TGCGCCAGCAGCTTGGTCTCTAGCGGTAACAATGAGCAGTTCTTC	CASSLVSSGNNEQFF
NA	TRBD1	TRBV7-3	TRBJ2-3	TGTGCCAGCAGCCAAGCCGGGCAGGGGGCGGGAGATACGCAGTATTTT	CASSQAGQGAGDTQYF
NA	TRBD1	TRBV6-6	TRBJ1-2	TGTGCCAGCAGTCGGACAGGGCTATCTTATGGCTACACCTTC	CASSRTGLSYGYTF
NA	NA	TRBV19	TRBJ1-6	TGTGCCAGTAACGGACAGAGAAATTCACCCCTCCACTTT	CASNGQRNSPLHF
NA	NA	TRBV7-2	TRBJ2-5	TGTGCCAGCAGCTTAGGGGGGCCCCAAGAGACCCAGTACTTC	CASSLGGPQETQYF
NA	NA	TRBV9	TRBJ2-2	TGTGCCAGCAGCCGTACAAGTCCCGGGGAGCTGTTTTTT	CASSRTSPGELFF
NA	NA	TRBV6-5	TRBJ1-1	TGTGCCAGCAGTATCGGACAGAACACTGAAGCTTTCTTT	CASSIGQNTEAFF
NA	NA	TRBV9	TRBJ1-3	TGTGCCAGCAGCCGTTCAAATGGGAGCTCTGGAAACACCATATATTTT	CASSRSNGSSGNTIYF